The following is a T cell receptor beta chain sequence with its context. These data originate in a study of blood T cell repertoires in COVID-19. Study at large: Samples representing acute and convalescent COVID-19 were sourced from the United States, Italy and Spain.

Clones were read by immunoSEQ multiplex PCR, and TCRdb kept only the in-frame ones, dropping some. The sample holds around 210,000 clones, around three quarters seen once. The TCR originated in an older woman with acute or convalescent COVID-19. What was sequenced was peripheral blood.

The CDR3 bases are TGCAGTGCTAATGACGGGACAGGGTTAAATGAGCAGTTCTTC. Translating it yields CSANDGTGLNEQFF. This chain uses TRBV20-1 with TRBJ2-1; 9 positions agree with TRBD1. Per germline, CDR1 DFQATT and CDR2 SNEGSKA (reference sequence). The CDR3 is 14 amino acids. V gave up 4 bases and J gave up 7 bases; unmatched junction bases: 8.